This TCR beta chain appears in the sequencing data of a study of T-cell memory formation after mild COVID-19. Points from the study as a whole: Pre-infection memory contained some responding clones, which suggested that cross-reactive memory had joined.

Between the trimmed V and J ends, which lost 6 bases and 7 bases, there was a span of 16 bases. The CDR3 is 13 residues long. From germline, CDR1 is SGHTA and CDR2 FQGNSA. From 5'RACE with constant-segment primers came TCR alpha and TCR beta cDNA libraries that carried sample barcodes and UMIs. TCRdb itself ran the 5' RACE reads through MiXCR, one entry per CDR3 protein. The sample lists approximately 290,000 distinct CDR3 sequences; more than 15% were seen once. Regarding this clonotype: As yet, its antigen is unknown.

The sample was PBMCs or a T cell subset sorted from them (not recorded which). This receptor was identified in a man aged 18 to 30 who had mild COVID-19 (a few samples of this study predate the infection). Cell type and time point are not known. The rearrangement uses TRBV7-2 and TRBJ2-7; no clear D gene. CDR3 region: CASSYDPSWEQYF. CDR3 nucleotides: TGTGCCAGCAGTTACGACCCTTCGTGGGAGCAGTACTTC.